These 28 T cell receptor beta chains came from one sample sequenced in a study of blood T cell repertoires in COVID-19. The protocol was immunoSEQ multiplex PCR, while the TCRdb copy is restricted to in-frame clones and leaves out a portion. The sample comprises about 94,000 clones, roughly 84% of which are singletons, and roughly 5% rests with the top ten. Sequenced material: peripheral blood. These receptors came from a woman older than 75 with acute or convalescent COVID-19.

CDR3 bases: TGCGCCAGCAGCACAGGGATGGGCTACACCTTC. It encodes CASSTGMGYTF. The chain carries TRBV10-2 and TRBJ1-2; D is perhaps TRBD1 (6 bases). Between the trimmed V and J ends, which lost 6 bases and 8 bases, there was a span of 10 bases. The CDR3 extends over 11 amino acids. Germline CDR1 and CDR2: WSHSY and SAAADI.

A few counts support this clone. The V and J genes are TRBV21-1 and TRBJ2-4; the table's D call, TRBD2, has no DNA check behind it. TRBV21-1 is a listed pseudogene. The CDR3 consists of 19 residues. DNA of the CDR3: TGTGCCAGCAGCAAAGTAATTGGGACGGGGGGCTTAGCCAAAAACATTCAGTACTTC. Translation: CASSKVIGTGGLAKNIQYF.

The gene calls are TRBV7-2 and TRBJ1-5; TRBD1 is a possible D gene (6 bases). V lost 2 bases and J lost 9, with 14 bases in between. The CDR3 runs to 14 residues. CDR1 is SGHTA and CDR2 is FQGNSA in the germline V gene. The CDR3: CASSLTGRGWPQHF. CDR3 bases: TGTGCCAGCAGCTTAACAGGGAGGGGATGGCCCCAGCATTTT.

The chain couples TRBV29-1 to TRBJ2-2; 9 bases agree with TRBD2. The CDR3 spans 12 residues. The germline gives CDR1 SQVTM, CDR2 ANQGSEA. The J segment lost 7 bases and the V segment lost 8 bases, leaving 5 bases of the junction unmatched. The CDR3 sequence is CSSSGGHGELFF. As DNA, the CDR3 is TGCAGCTCCAGCGGGGGGCACGGGGAGCTGTTTTTT.

The DNA for the CDR3 is TGTGCCAGCAGCCCCCTGGGGACTAGCGGGGGGGCTAGCACAGATACGCAGTATTTT. Its translation: CASSPLGTSGGASTDTQYF. V and J are TRBV3-1 (or the pseudogene TRBV3-2) and TRBJ2-3, with TRBD2 matching over 16 bases. V was pared by 4 bases and J by 0 bases, with 7 bases of the junction left unmatched. The CDR3 has 19 amino acids. From germline, CDR1 is LGHDT and CDR2 YNNKEL (reference sequence).

The chain carries TRBV7-2 and TRBJ2-1, with 9 nucleotides matching TRBD2. From germline, CDR1 is SGHTA and CDR2 FQGNSA. The CDR3 covers 14 residues. The trim removed 3 bases at V and 4 bases at J, leaving 1 base unmatched. CDR3 sequence: CASSFTSGYNEQFF. CDR3 sequence (DNA): TGTGCCAGCAGCTTTACTAGCGGGTACAATGAGCAGTTCTTC. Full variable domain (outside the CDR3, taken from reference TRBV7-2 and TRBJ2-1): GAGVSQSPSNKVTEKGKDVELRCDPISGHTALYWYRQSLGQGLEFLIYFQGNSAPDKSGLPSDRFSAERTGGSVSTLTIQRTQQEDSAVYLCASSFTSGYNEQFFGPGTRLTVL.

The rearrangement links TRBV19 to TRBJ1-4; 9 nucleotides match TRBD1. The CDR3 contains 15 residues. Germline V gene lookup returns CDR1 LNHDA and CDR2 SQIVND (reference sequence). The V and J ends lost 7 bases and 8 bases, in that order; junction bases with no gene match: 11. The CDR3 region is CASKSGDRDHEKLFF. The CDR3 DNA is TGTGCCAGTAAAAGCGGGGACAGGGATCACGAAAAACTGTTTTTT.

The genes are TRBV14 and TRBJ1-1; no clear D. Per the germline V gene, CDR1 is SGHDN and CDR2 is FVKESK. This CDR3 comprises 14 residues. The V end was cut by 3 bases, the J end by 1 base, with 9 bases between. CDR3 sequence (DNA): TGTGCCAGCAGCCAGAAGTGGCAGAACACTGAAGCTTTCTTT. Amino acids: CASSQKWQNTEAFF.

This clone appeared a few times. The J gene is TRBJ2-3, the V gene TRBV7-9; D is unclear. CDR3 length: 12 residues. Germline V lookup: CDR1 SEHNR, CDR2 FQNEAQ (reference sequence). V lost 2 bases, J lost 5 bases, and 5 bases lay in between. In DNA form, the CDR3 reads TGTGCCAGCAGCTTAATTCAAGATACGCAGTATTTT. Protein sequence: CASSLIQDTQYF.

The chain employs TRBV27 and TRBJ2-5, with 12 bases identical to TRBD2. Germline CDR1 is MNHEY and CDR2 is SMNVEV (reference sequence). This CDR3 is 13 amino acids long. The J segment lost 4 bases and the V segment lost 9 bases, leaving 3 bases of the junction unmatched. The CDR3 coding sequence is TGTGCCAGTCGACTAGCGGGAGCAGAGACCCAGTACTTC. Translated: CASRLAGAETQYF.

This chain connects TRBV19 to TRBJ1-6, with a tentative D call TRBD1 (5 bases). Germline V gives CDR1 LNHDA, CDR2 SQIVND (reference sequence). V lost 5 bases to trimming and J lost 1 base, with 6 bases between them. This CDR3 is built from 14 residues. The chain's CDR3 is CASSPGSYNSPLHF. The CDR3 DNA is TGTGCCAGTAGTCCAGGGTCCTATAATTCACCCCTCCACTTT.

The gene calls are TRBV28 and TRBJ2-1, with 9 bases fitting TRBD2. Trimming at V came to 4 bases and at J to 1 base, leaving 5 bases not matched to a gene. CDR1 MDHEN and CDR2 SYDVKM come from the germline V gene. This CDR3 is built from 16 residues. The CDR3 DNA reads as TGTGCCAGCAGTTCCTATAGCGGGAGTTCCTACAATGAGCAGTTCTTC. Encoded protein: CASSSYSGSSYNEQFF.

This clone occurred once. V is TRBV6-5 and J is TRBJ1-2; TRBD1 agrees at 10 bases. The germline gives CDR1 MNHEY, CDR2 SVGAGI. The CDR3 loop spans 12 amino acids. J gave up 8 bases and V 6 bases, and 3 bases lay outside the gene matches. The CDR3, as DNA: TGTGCCAGCAGGGACAGGGGGTTGGGCTACACCTTC. The encoded protein is CASRDRGLGYTF.

The rearrangement links TRBV12-3 or TRBV12-4 to TRBJ2-7; tentatively, D is TRBD2 (6 bases). This CDR3 spans 12 amino acids. V gave up 4 bases and J gave up 3 bases, with 7 bases separating them. CDR3 sequence reads: CASSSDYYEQYF. The DNA of the CDR3 is TGTGCCAGCAGTTCGGACTACTACGAGCAGTACTTC.

This clone was observed once. The chain couples TRBV6-2 or TRBV6-3 to TRBJ2-3; D is ambiguous. Looked up from germline, CDR1 is MNHEY and CDR2 is SVGEGT. The CDR3 loop spans 14 amino acids. Trimming stripped 6 bases from V and 3 bases from J, with 13 bases between. CDR3 region: CASSSSRVTDTQYF. For the CDR3, the DNA is TGTGCCAGCAGCTCCTCTCGGGTTACAGATACGCAGTATTTT.

DNA of the CDR3: TGTGCCACCAGCAGAGAAGAGGGTAGCAACGAGCAGTACTTC. Amino acids: CATSREEGSNEQYF. J is TRBJ2-7 and V is TRBV15, with a possible D match to TRBD2 (5 bases). The V gene lost 0 bases and the J gene lost 5 bases, with 11 bases spanning the gap. This CDR3 is built from 14 residues. CDR1 is LNHNV, CDR2 YYDKDF, per germline (reference sequence).

The chain has TRBV15 and TRBJ2-1; D is possibly TRBD2 (5 bases). The CDR3 sequence is 15 residues long. Between the trimmed V and J ends, which lost 5 bases and 3 bases, there was a span of 14 bases. Germline V gene sequence: CDR1 LNHNV, CDR2 YYDKDF (reference sequence). The CDR3 region is CATSGLSVVYNEQFF. CDR3 sequence (DNA): TGTGCCACCAGCGGACTTAGCGTCGTCTACAATGAGCAGTTCTTC.

The chain couples TRBV15 to TRBJ2-7; 15 nucleotides line up with TRBD2. Germline CDR1 is LNHNV and CDR2 is YYDKDF (reference sequence). This CDR3 region has 17 residues. Trimming removed 3 bases from V and 1 base from J; junction bases left unmatched: 4. The CDR3 here is CATSSGLAGGGSYEQYF. CDR3 bases: TGTGCCACCAGCAGTGGACTAGCGGGAGGGGGGTCCTACGAGCAGTACTTC.

For the CDR3, the DNA is TGTGCCAGCAGCCTTACGAACACCGGGGAGCTGTTTTTT. This gives the protein CASSLTNTGELFF. The chain has TRBV6-5 and TRBJ2-2; D is ambiguous. The CDR3 is 13 amino acids. V was shortened by 6 bases and J by 0 bases, with 5 bases between the two germline ends. From germline, CDR1 is MNHEY and CDR2 SVGAGI.

This chain links TRBV15 with TRBJ1-2; 7 positions match TRBD1. Germline loops: CDR1 LNHNV, CDR2 YYDKDF (reference sequence). The V segment lost 1 base and the J segment 8 bases; nucleotides outside the gene matches: 13. The CDR3 runs 16 residues. CDR3 nucleotides: TGTGCCACCAGCAGAGCAGCAGGGGGAGGTGTGGCAGGCTACACCTTC. It yields the protein CATSRAAGGGVAGYTF.

This chain connects TRBV4-1 to TRBJ1-1; 10 bases match TRBD1. This CDR3 contains 18 residues. V gave up 1 base and J gave up 2 bases; unmatched junction bases: 10. CDR1 and CDR2 from the germline V gene are MGHRA and YSYEKL. CDR3 residues: CASSQGTGGTGVNTEAFF. The CDR3 DNA reads TGCGCCAGCAGCCAAGGGACAGGGGGTACCGGTGTAAACACTGAAGCTTTCTTT.

This chain uses TRBV15 with TRBJ1-2; 7 bases match TRBD1. The V gene's germline CDR1 is LNHNV and CDR2 YYDKDF (reference sequence). The J segment lost 5 bases and the V segment lost 3 bases, leaving 15 bases of the junction unmatched. This CDR3 has 17 residues. As DNA, the CDR3 is TGTGCCACCAGCAGGGGAGGACGGACAGGAAAAGGGTATGGCTACACCTTC. It codes for CATSRGGRTGKGYGYTF.

The gene calls are TRBV27 and TRBJ2-1; 10 nucleotides line up with TRBD2. V lost 6 bases, J lost 7 bases, and 30 bases stayed unmatched. Germline-derived CDR1 and CDR2 are MNHEY and SMNVEV (reference sequence). CDR3 size: 22 residues. CDR3 region: CASSSTLPSPSLNSGRRNEQFF. As DNA, the CDR3 is TGTGCCAGCAGCTCTACTCTCCCCAGCCCCTCCTTAAATAGCGGGAGGAGGAATGAGCAGTTCTTC.

CDR3 protein: CASSDTPLEAFF. The CDR3 nucleotides are TGTGCCAGTAGTGACACCCCTTTGGAAGCTTTCTTT. The chain carries TRBV19 and TRBJ1-1; D unresolved. Germline CDR1 and CDR2: LNHDA and SQIVND (reference sequence). V shed 5 bases and J shed 8 bases, with 12 bases lying between them. The CDR3 extends over 12 amino acids. The full variable domain, with the rest looked up from reference TRBV19 and TRBJ1-1, is DGGITQSPKYLFRKEGQNVTLSCEQNLNHDAMYWYRQDPGQGLRLIYYSQIVNDFQKGDIAEGYSVSREKKESFPLTVTSAQKNPTAFYLCASSDTPLEAFFGQGTRLTVV.

This rearrangement joins TRBV6-2 or TRBV6-3 to TRBJ2-1; 12 bases map to TRBD2. The junction had 9 bases not matched to a gene; V was cut back by 0 bases and J by 9 bases. Germline V gene lookup returns CDR1 MNHEY and CDR2 SVGEGT. CDR3 length equals 17 residues. The CDR3: CASSYSTSGSNIGEQFF. CDR3 nucleotides: TGTGCCAGCAGTTACTCGACTAGCGGGAGTAATATTGGTGAGCAGTTCTTC.

The chain is built from TRBV7-3 and TRBJ2-3; D ambiguous. The CDR3 has 16 residues. Deletions cut 5 bases from V and 2 bases from J, with 17 bases between. The V gene's germline CDR1 is SGHTA and CDR2 FQGTGA. The DNA of the CDR3 is TGTGCCAGCAGCCCCGGTAGTAGCCCTGACACAGATACGCAGTATTTT. Its protein is CASSPGSSPDTDTQYF.

This clone was seen more than once but under ten times. J is TRBJ2-1 and V is TRBV9; TRBD2 aligns across 10 bases. The V gene end was trimmed by 2 bases and the J gene end by 5 bases; junction bases not matched to a gene: 4. The germline V gene encodes CDR1 SGDLS and CDR2 YYNGEE. The CDR3 loop spans 15 amino acids. The CDR3 nucleotides read TGTGCCAGCAGCGTTGATAGCGGGAGGAACAATGAGCAGTTCTTC. It is translated as CASSVDSGRNNEQFF.

The chain links TRBV6-5 to TRBJ1-1, with 7 bases fitting TRBD1. The CDR3 contains 14 residues. V shed 2 bases, J shed 4 bases, and the junction held 4 bases outside the gene matches. Germline assignment: CDR1 MNHEY and CDR2 SVGAGI. The CDR3 coding sequence is TGTGCCAGCAGTTACCGCGACAGGGCCACTGAAGCTTTCTTT. Its translation is CASSYRDRATEAFF.